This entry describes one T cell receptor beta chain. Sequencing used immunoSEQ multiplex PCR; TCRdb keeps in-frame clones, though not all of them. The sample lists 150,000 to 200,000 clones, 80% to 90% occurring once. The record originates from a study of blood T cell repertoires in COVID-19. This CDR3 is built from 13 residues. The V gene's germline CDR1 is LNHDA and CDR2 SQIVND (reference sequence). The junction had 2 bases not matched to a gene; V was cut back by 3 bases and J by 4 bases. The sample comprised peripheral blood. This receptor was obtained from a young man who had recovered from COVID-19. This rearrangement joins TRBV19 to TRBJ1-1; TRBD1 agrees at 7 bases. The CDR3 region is CASSIPGGTEAFF. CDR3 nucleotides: TGTGCCAGTAGTATCCCAGGGGGCACTGAAGCTTTCTTT.